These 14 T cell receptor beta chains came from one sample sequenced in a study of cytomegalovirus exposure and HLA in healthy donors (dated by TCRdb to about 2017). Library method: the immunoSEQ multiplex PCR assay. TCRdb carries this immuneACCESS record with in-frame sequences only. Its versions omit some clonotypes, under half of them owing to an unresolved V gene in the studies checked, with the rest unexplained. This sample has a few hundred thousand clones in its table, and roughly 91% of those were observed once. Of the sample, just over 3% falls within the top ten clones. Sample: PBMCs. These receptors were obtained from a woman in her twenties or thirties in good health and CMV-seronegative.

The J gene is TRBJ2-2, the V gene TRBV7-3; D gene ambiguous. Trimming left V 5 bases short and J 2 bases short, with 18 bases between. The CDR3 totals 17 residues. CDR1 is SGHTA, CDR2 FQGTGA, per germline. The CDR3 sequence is CASSLNGRVSNTGELFF. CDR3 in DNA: TGTGCCAGCAGCCTAAATGGAAGAGTCTCAAACACCGGGGAGCTGTTTTTT.

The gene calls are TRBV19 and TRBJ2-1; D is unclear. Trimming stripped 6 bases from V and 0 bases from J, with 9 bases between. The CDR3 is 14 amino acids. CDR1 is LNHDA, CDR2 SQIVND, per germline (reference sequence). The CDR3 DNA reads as TGTGCCAGTAGCGACCAGTTCTCCTACAATGAGCAGTTCTTC. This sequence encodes CASSDQFSYNEQFF.

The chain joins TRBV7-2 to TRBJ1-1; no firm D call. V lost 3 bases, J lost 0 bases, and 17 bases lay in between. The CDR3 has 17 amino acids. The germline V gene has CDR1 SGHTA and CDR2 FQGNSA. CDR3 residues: CASSFGTVTYMNTEAFF. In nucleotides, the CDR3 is TGTGCCAGCAGCTTTGGCACAGTTACCTACATGAACACTGAAGCTTTCTTT.

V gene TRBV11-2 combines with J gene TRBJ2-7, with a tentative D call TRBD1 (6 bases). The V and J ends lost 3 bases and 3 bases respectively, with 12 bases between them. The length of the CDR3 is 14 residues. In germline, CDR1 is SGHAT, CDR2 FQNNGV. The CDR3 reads CASSFAGVGYEQYF. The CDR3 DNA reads TGTGCCAGCAGCTTCGCAGGGGTGGGCTACGAGCAGTACTTC.

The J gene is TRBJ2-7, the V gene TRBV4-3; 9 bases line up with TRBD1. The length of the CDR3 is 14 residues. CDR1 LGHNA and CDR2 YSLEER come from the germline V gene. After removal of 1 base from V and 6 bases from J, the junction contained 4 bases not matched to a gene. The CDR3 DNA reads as TGCGCCAGCAGCCAAGGGGACAGGGACGGCGAGCAGTACTTC. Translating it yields CASSQGDRDGEQYF.

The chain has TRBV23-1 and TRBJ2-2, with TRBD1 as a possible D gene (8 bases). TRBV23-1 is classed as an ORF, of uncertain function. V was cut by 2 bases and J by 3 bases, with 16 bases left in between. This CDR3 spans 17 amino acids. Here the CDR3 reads CASSQPRQGRDTGELFF. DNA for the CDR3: TGCGCCAGCAGTCAACCCCGACAGGGGAGGGACACCGGGGAGCTGTTTTTT.

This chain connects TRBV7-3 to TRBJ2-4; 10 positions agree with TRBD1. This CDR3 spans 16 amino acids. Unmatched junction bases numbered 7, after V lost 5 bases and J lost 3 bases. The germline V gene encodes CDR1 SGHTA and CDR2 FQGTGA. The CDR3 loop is CASSLGTGVGKNIQYF. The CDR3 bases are TGTGCCAGCAGCCTCGGGACAGGGGTAGGCAAAAACATTCAGTACTTC.

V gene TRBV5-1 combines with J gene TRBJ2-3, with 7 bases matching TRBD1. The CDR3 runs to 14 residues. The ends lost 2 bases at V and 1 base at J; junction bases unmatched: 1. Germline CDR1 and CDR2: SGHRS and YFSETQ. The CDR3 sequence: CASSFTGGTDTQYF. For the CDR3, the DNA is TGCGCCAGCAGCTTTACAGGGGGCACAGATACGCAGTATTTT.

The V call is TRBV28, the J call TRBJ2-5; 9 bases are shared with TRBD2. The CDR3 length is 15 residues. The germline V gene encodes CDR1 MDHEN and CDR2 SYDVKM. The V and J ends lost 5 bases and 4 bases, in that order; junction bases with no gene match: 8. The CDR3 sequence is CASSLSSGNRETQYF. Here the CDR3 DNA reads TGTGCCAGCAGTCTCTCTAGCGGGAATCGAGAGACCCAGTACTTC. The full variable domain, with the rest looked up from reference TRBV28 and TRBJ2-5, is DVKVTQSSRYLVKRTGEKVFLECVQDMDHENMFWYRQDPGLGLRLIYFSYDVKMKEKGDIPEGYSVSREKKERFSLILESASTNQTSMYLCASSLSSGNRETQYFGPGTRLLVL.

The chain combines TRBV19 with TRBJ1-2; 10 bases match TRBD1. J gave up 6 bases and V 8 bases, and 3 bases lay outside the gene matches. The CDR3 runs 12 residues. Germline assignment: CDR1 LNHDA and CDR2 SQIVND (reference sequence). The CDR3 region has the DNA TGTGCCAGTCGGGACAGGGGACATGGCTACACCTTC. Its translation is CASRDRGHGYTF.

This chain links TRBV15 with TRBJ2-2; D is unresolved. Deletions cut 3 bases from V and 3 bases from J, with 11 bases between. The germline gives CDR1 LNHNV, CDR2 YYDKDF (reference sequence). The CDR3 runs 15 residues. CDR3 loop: CATSRSGPYTGELFF. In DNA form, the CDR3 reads TGTGCCACCAGCAGGTCTGGACCATACACCGGGGAGCTGTTTTTT.

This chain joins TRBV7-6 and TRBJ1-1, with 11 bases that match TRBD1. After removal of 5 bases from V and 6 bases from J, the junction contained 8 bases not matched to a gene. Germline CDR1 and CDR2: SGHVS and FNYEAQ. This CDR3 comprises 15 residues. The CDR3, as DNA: TGTGCCAGCAGCGTTACCGGGACAGGGGGATCTGAAGCTTTCTTT. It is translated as CASSVTGTGGSEAFF.

Here the CDR3 reads CASSPGGIGNQPQHF. For the CDR3, the DNA is TGTGCCAGCAGCCCAGGAGGGATCGGCAATCAGCCCCAGCATTTT. V and J are TRBV7-2 and TRBJ1-5; D is unresolved. The V gene lost 5 bases and the J gene lost 2 bases, with 13 bases spanning the gap. This CDR3 is built from 15 residues. Germline V gene data show CDR1 as SGHTA and CDR2 as FQGNSA.

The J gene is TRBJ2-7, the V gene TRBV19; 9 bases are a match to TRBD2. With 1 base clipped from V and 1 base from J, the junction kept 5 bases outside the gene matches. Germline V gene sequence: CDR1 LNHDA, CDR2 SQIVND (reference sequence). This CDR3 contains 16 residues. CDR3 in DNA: TGTGCCAGTAGTATAGTCCTGCGGGAGGGGTCCTACGAGCAGTACTTC. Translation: CASSIVLREGSYEQYF.